This entry lists 23 T cell receptor beta chains sequenced from one sample in a study of OX40 agonist ivuxolimab in advanced cancers. The protocol was immunoSEQ multiplex PCR, while the TCRdb copy is restricted to in-frame clones and leaves out a portion. Of 20,000 or so clones detected, less than 95% appear once; the ten largest clones hold more than 40%. Source: CD4+ or CD8+ T cells sorted from blood, taken in a trial of the OX40 agonist ivuxolimab. The source is an adult with an advanced solid tumor such as melanoma, head and neck, liver or kidney cancer.

This chain connects TRBV28 to TRBJ2-5, with TRBD1 matching 8 bases. Germline assignment: CDR1 MDHEN and CDR2 SYDVKM. The CDR3 contains 14 residues. V shed 5 bases, J shed 2 bases, and the junction held 4 bases outside the gene matches. CDR3 loop: CASSPRGLQETQYF. DNA for the CDR3: TGTGCCAGCAGTCCCAGGGGGCTGCAAGAGACCCAGTACTTC.

This chain joins TRBV19 and TRBJ1-1, with D uncertain. From germline, CDR1 is LNHDA and CDR2 SQIVND (reference sequence). Trimming removed 1 base at V and 1 base at J, with 4 bases between. This CDR3 spans 13 amino acids. CDR3 protein: CASSIGSNTEAFF. In DNA, the CDR3 is TGTGCCAGTAGTATAGGCTCGAACACTGAAGCTTTCTTT.

The chain joins TRBV28 to TRBJ2-7; D could derive from TRBD1 or TRBD2 (6 bases each). Trimming took off 7 bases at V and 0 bases at J, with 19 bases between the two ends. This CDR3 is built from 16 residues. The germline V gene has CDR1 MDHEN and CDR2 SYDVKM. This CDR3 reads CASIIGGSGSSYEQYF. The CDR3 DNA follows: TGTGCCAGCATAATAGGGGGTAGCGGAAGCTCCTACGAGCAGTACTTC.

The chain recombines TRBV11-2 with TRBJ1-2, with 7 bases lining up with TRBD1. This CDR3 region has 14 residues. Trimming cost V 5 bases and J 6 bases; bases outside gene matches: 9. Germline loops: CDR1 SGHAT, CDR2 FQNNGV. Written as DNA, the CDR3 is TGTGCCAGCAGCACTCAACAGGGGTGGCATGGCTACACCTTC. It specifies CASSTQQGWHGYTF.

The chain is built from TRBV15 and TRBJ2-4; 8 bases match TRBD1. The CDR3 extends over 16 amino acids. Germline CDR1 is LNHNV and CDR2 is YYDKDF (reference sequence). Trimming cost V 1 base and J 9 bases; bases outside gene matches: 11. CDR3 sequence (DNA): TGTGCCACCAGCAGAGCGACAGGGGACAAAATAGGCATTCAGTACTTC. Protein product: CATSRATGDKIGIQYF.

V usage is TRBV15 and J usage is TRBJ1-5, with a weak D call TRBD1 (6 bases). The CDR3 has 13 residues. The ends were cut back, 4 bases at V and 7 bases at J, with 11 bases in the middle. Germline CDR1 LNHNV, CDR2 YYDKDF (reference sequence). CDR3 sequence: CATSKNRVQPQHF. CDR3 nucleotide sequence: TGTGCCACCAGCAAGAACAGGGTACAGCCCCAGCATTTT.

The chain recombines TRBV5-6 with TRBJ2-7, with TRBD1 identical over 9 bases. The CDR3 extends over 14 amino acids. J lost 7 bases, V lost 0 bases, and 5 bases had no gene match. Germline-derived CDR1 and CDR2 are SGHDT and YYEEEE. The CDR3 loop is CASSLVRGTGEQYF. As DNA, the CDR3 is TGTGCCAGCAGCTTGGTACGGGGGACAGGGGAGCAGTACTTC.

This sequence joins TRBV7-2 and TRBJ2-3; D call uncertain. The germline V and J ends were trimmed by 2 bases and 0 bases, with 6 bases remaining between them. Germline values: CDR1 SGHTA, CDR2 FQGNSA. The CDR3 sequence is 14 residues long. In DNA, the CDR3 is TGTGCCAGCAGCTTACTTCTTAGCACAGATACGCAGTATTTT. Its translation is CASSLLLSTDTQYF. Combining the CDR3 with reference TRBV7-2 and TRBJ2-3 gives the whole variable domain GAGVSQSPSNKVTEKGKDVELRCDPISGHTALYWYRQSLGQGLEFLIYFQGNSAPDKSGLPSDRFSAERTGGSVSTLTIQRTQQEDSAVYLCASSLLLSTDTQYFGPGTRLTVL.

The rearrangement links TRBV4-1 to TRBJ2-1, with 11 nucleotides matching TRBD2. Germline V CDR1 and CDR2: MGHRA, YSYEKL. The CDR3 runs 15 residues. V shed 0 bases and J 7 bases; nucleotides not matched to a gene: 2. CDR3 sequence: CASSQELAGVNEQFF. The CDR3 DNA reads TGCGCCAGCAGCCAAGAACTAGCGGGAGTTAATGAGCAGTTCTTC.

The chain recombines TRBV2 with TRBJ2-7; D call uncertain. Trimming pared 7 bases from V and 3 bases from J, leaving 10 bases between. Germline CDR1 reads SNHLY; CDR2 reads FYNNEI. The CDR3 has 12 residues. The CDR3 bases are TGTGCCAGCATTAAACCGGGCTACGAGCAGTACTTC. Residues: CASIKPGYEQYF.

The chain combines TRBV14 with TRBJ2-1, with D unresolved. This CDR3 has 16 amino acids. CDR1 and CDR2 from the germline V gene are SGHDN and FVKESK. V was trimmed by 0 bases and J by 6 bases, leaving 15 bases between them. CDR3 sequence (DNA): TGTGCCAGCAGCCAAGATCTGTCTCGATCGGCCAATGAGCAGTTCTTC. Amino acids: CASSQDLSRSANEQFF. Full variable domain (outside the CDR3, taken from reference TRBV14 and TRBJ2-1): EAGVTQFPSHSVIEKGQTVTLRCDPISGHDNLYWYRRVMGKEIKFLLHFVKESKQDESGMPNNRFLAERTGGTYSTLKVQPAELEDSGVYFCASSQDLSRSANEQFFGPGTRLTVL.

The chain uses TRBV9 and TRBJ2-7; either TRBD1 or TRBD2 may fit D (5 bases each). The germline V gene encodes CDR1 SGDLS and CDR2 YYNGEE. V was trimmed by 3 bases and J by 6 bases, leaving 7 bases between them. The CDR3 runs 11 residues. The CDR3 sequence: CASSAGTEQYF. The CDR3 DNA is TGTGCCAGCAGCGCGGGGACCGAGCAGTACTTC.

CDR3 nucleotides: TGCGCCGCGGGGGGGAGAGGGAATGAGCAGTTCTTC. It encodes CAAGGRGNEQFF. The genes are TRBV10-2 and TRBJ2-1; 9 positions match TRBD2. Germline values: CDR1 WSHSY, CDR2 SAAADI. Germline trimming cut 11 bases from V and 7 bases from J; bases unmatched to any gene: 6. The CDR3 has 12 residues.

In its sample, this clone was seen once. This chain joins TRBV4-1 and TRBJ2-2; D unclear. V lost 4 bases and J lost 4, with 4 bases in between. Germline values: CDR1 MGHRA, CDR2 YSYEKL. CDR3 length: 12 residues. The CDR3 reads CASSPITGELFF. In DNA, the CDR3 is TGCGCCAGCAGCCCAATCACCGGGGAGCTGTTTTTT.

The chain uses TRBV5-1 and TRBJ2-1, with D tentatively TRBD2 (5 bases). V was clipped by 2 bases and J by 9 bases, with 9 bases between them. Germline CDR1 SGHRS, CDR2 YFSETQ. This CDR3 is built from 12 residues. CDR3 sequence: CASSFAGSEQFF. For the CDR3, the DNA is TGCGCCAGCAGCTTTGCGGGCAGTGAGCAGTTCTTC.

The chain joins TRBV7-2 to TRBJ2-1; no firm D call. The CDR3 length is 12 residues. The V gene lost 1 base and the J gene lost 3 bases, with 1 base spanning the gap. From germline, CDR1 is SGHTA and CDR2 FQGNSA. CDR3 in amino acids: CASSLGYNEQFF. DNA of the CDR3: TGTGCCAGCAGCTTAGGCTACAATGAGCAGTTCTTC.

The rearrangement links TRBV5-6 to TRBJ2-7; D gene ambiguous. Trimming pared 0 bases from V and 4 bases from J, leaving 11 bases between. Germline V gene data show CDR1 as SGHDT and CDR2 as YYEEEE. The CDR3 totals 14 residues. CDR3: CASSLAMTKYEQYF. In DNA, the CDR3 is TGTGCCAGCAGCTTGGCCATGACAAAATACGAGCAGTACTTC.

The gene calls are TRBV9 and TRBJ2-5; 7 bases fit TRBD1. V gave up 6 bases and J gave up 5 bases; unmatched junction bases: 10. CDR1 and CDR2 from the germline V gene are SGDLS and YYNGEE. The CDR3 loop spans 14 amino acids. CDR3 DNA: TGTGCCAGCACGTCAGGGGGATTATCCGAGACCCAGTACTTC. Translated, it gives CASTSGGLSETQYF.

V gene TRBV5-6 combines with J gene TRBJ1-1, with unresolved D. CDR3 length: 13 amino acids. Trimming stripped 6 bases from V and 3 bases from J, with 12 bases between. The germline gives CDR1 SGHDT, CDR2 YYEEEE. CDR3 sequence: CASKRAQDTEAFF. The CDR3 DNA reads TGTGCCAGCAAAAGGGCGCAGGACACTGAAGCTTTCTTT.

The V and J genes are TRBV14 and TRBJ2-7; D remains ambiguous. Germline V CDR1 and CDR2: SGHDN, FVKESK. The CDR3 totals 16 residues. Trimming removed 1 base at V and 0 bases at J, with 13 bases between. The CDR3 here is CASSQGPRDGSYEQYF. CDR3 DNA sequence: TGTGCCAGCAGCCAAGGACCTAGGGATGGCTCCTACGAGCAGTACTTC.

The rearrangement uses TRBV6-1 and TRBJ2-7; the D is unclear. Germline V lookup: CDR1 MNHNS, CDR2 SASEGT. The CDR3 is 11 amino acids. Trimming left V 0 bases short and J 6 bases short, with 3 bases between. For the CDR3, the DNA is TGTGCCAGCAGTGAAGCACCCGAGCAGTACTTC. Translation gives CASSEAPEQYF.

The chain carries TRBV13 and TRBJ1-3, with 7 bases fitting TRBD1. Germline trimming cut 4 bases from V and 3 bases from J; bases unmatched to any gene: 12. This CDR3 spans 17 amino acids. The germline gives CDR1 PRHDT, CDR2 FYEKMQ (reference sequence). CDR3 residues: CASSSEQGIGNGNTIYF. The DNA for the CDR3 is TGTGCCAGCAGCTCCGAACAGGGGATCGGCAATGGAAACACCATATATTTT.

This clone has a single count. The V call is TRBV7-9, the J call TRBJ1-2, with D hard to call. There are 14 residues in the CDR3. V lost 1 base and J lost 1, with 7 bases in between. Germline CDR1 is SEHNR and CDR2 is FQNEAQ (reference sequence). CDR3 coding DNA: TGTGCCAGCAGCTTAGTCGGCGGTAACTATGGCTACACCTTC. This codes for CASSLVGGNYGYTF. Variable domain in full (rest from reference TRBV7-9 and TRBJ1-2): DTGVSQNPRHKITKRGQNVTFRCDPISEHNRLYWYRQTLGQGPEFLTYFQNEAQLEKSRLLSDRFSAERPKGSFSTLEIQRTEQGDSAMYLCASSLVGGNYGYTFGSGTRLTVV.